A selection of T cell receptor beta chains follows, all from one sample in a study of response to subunit inactivated influenza vaccine. One entry per CDR3 protein, called by TCRdb with MiXCR from the RT-PCR reads. Here the sample spans roughly 500,000 distinct CDR3 sequences, approximately 15% being singletons. The sequenced sample was CD4+ T cells sorted from PBMCs, obtained around 2 years after vaccination. The origin of the receptors is a man aged 45 to 75 who received an inactivated influenza vaccine. Each CDR3 is given with its conserved first and last residue. The D gene is left open where the match is weak. Rows give clone size only sometimes, using once, few, many, or a class for an expanded clone.

CAISVQGQGIDTQYF TGTGCCATCAGTGTCCAGGGACAGGGGATAGATACGCAGTATTTT TRBJ2-3 TRBV10-3 . TRBD1
CSARSTGNYGYTF TGCAGTGCTCGATCGACAGGGAACTATGGCTACACCTTC TRBJ1-2 TRBV20-1 few TRBD1
CASSLSQAPQHF TGTGCCAGCAGCCTGAGCCAAGCGCCCCAGCATTTT TRBJ1-5 TRBV7-9 . .
CASNVDRVPYEQYF TGTGCCAGCAACGTAGACAGGGTACCCTACGAGCAGTACTTC TRBJ2-7 TRBV6-1 few TRBD1
CASSLSSGGPSGLYNEQFF TGCGCCAGCAGCTTGTCTAGCGGGGGGCCCTCTGGGCTCTACAATGAGCAGTTCTTC TRBJ2-1 TRBV5-1 few TRBD2
CASSQTAGQGALSGELFF TGTGCCAGCAGCCAAACCGCGGGACAGGGGGCGCTGTCCGGGGAGCTGTTTTTT TRBJ2-2 TRBV4-2 . TRBD1
CASSSWAGAGTGELFF TGTGCCAGCAGCTCCTGGGCAGGGGCCGGCACCGGGGAGCTGTTTTTT TRBJ2-2 TRBV7-6 . .
CATSFRGTEAFF TGTGCCACCAGTTTCAGGGGCACTGAAGCTTTCTTT TRBJ1-1 TRBV15 . .
CASSLGGIGQYF TGTGCCAGCAGTTTAGGAGGGATCGGGCAGTACTTC TRBJ2-7 TRBV12-3/TRBV12-4 many .
CSAPFPLAASYNEQFF TGCAGTGCTCCTTTCCCACTAGCGGCCTCCTACAATGAGCAGTTCTTC TRBJ2-1 TRBV20-1 few TRBD2
CASSLNGGDYFYEQYF TGTGCCAGCAGTTTAAATGGTGGGGACTATTTCTACGAGCAGTACTTC TRBJ2-7 TRBV12-3/TRBV12-4 . TRBD2
CASSDPSSGTTGELFF TGTGCCAGCAGCGACCCCAGCAGCGGGACCACCGGGGAGCTGTTTTTT TRBJ2-2 TRBV6-2/TRBV6-3 . TRBD2
CASSLSVAGGWETQYF TGTGCCAGCAGTTTATCGGTAGCGGGAGGGTGGGAGACCCAGTACTTC TRBJ2-5 TRBV27 many TRBD2
CASSVGGPGETQYF TGTGCCAGCAGTGTAGGCGGGCCTGGAGAGACCCAGTACTTC TRBJ2-5 TRBV6-1 . .
CASSQESGQGRKAFF TGCGCCAGCAGCCAAGAGTCTGGACAGGGCCGTAAAGCTTTCTTT TRBJ1-1 TRBV4-1 many TRBD1
CASEDRAGANVLTF TGTGCCAGTGAGGACAGGGCCGGGGCCAACGTCCTGACTTTC TRBJ2-6 TRBV19 . TRBD1
CASSYRAPMGNTIYF TGTGCCAGCAGCTACCGGGCCCCGATGGGAAACACCATATATTTT TRBJ1-3 TRBV5-6 . .
CASSFGGAGGANVLTF TGTGCCAGCAGCTTCGGGGGCGCGGGAGGGGCCAACGTCCTGACTTTC TRBJ2-6 TRBV7-2 . .
CASSNYMGETQYF TGTGCCAGCAGTAATTATATGGGGGAGACCCAGTACTTC TRBJ2-5 TRBV6-6 few .
CASSLALQGIDTQYF TGCGCCAGCAGCTTGGCCCTTCAGGGGATAGATACGCAGTATTTT TRBJ2-3 TRBV5-1 few .
CSASRIVDSYQETQYF TGCAGTGCTAGCCGAATCGTGGACTCGTACCAAGAGACCCAGTACTTC TRBJ2-5 TRBV20-1 few .
CASSFGASPYGYTF TGTGCCAGCAGTTTTGGGGCCAGCCCCTATGGCTACACCTTC TRBJ1-2 TRBV12-3/TRBV12-4 few .
CASRTDRVYNQPQHF TGTGCCAGTAGAACGGACAGGGTCTACAATCAGCCCCAGCATTTT TRBJ1-5 TRBV19 . TRBD1